This T cell receptor beta chain was captured by sequencing in a study of T cell repertoires in cytomegalovirus infection. On the study more broadly: Recently described HLA-C-restricted plus well-studied HLA-B-restricted CMV epitopes were used.

TCRdb fed the reads into MiXCR, producing one record per CDR3 protein. There are 310,000 or so distinct CDR3 sequences in the sample; approximately 25% occur only once, and about an eighth lies in the top ten. General study points: Dominant in the ex vivo response were TCR beta clonotypes restricted by HLA-C and specific for CMV.

Germline V CDR1 and CDR2: MNHNS, SASEGT. Trimming cost V 2 bases and J 2 bases, with 13 bases left between them. The CDR3 spans 15 residues. As regards this clonotype: Its antigen is not identified.

The origin of this receptor is a human donor in good health (CMV status not recorded). Some clones in this sample may be carry-over from other donors' samples. J is TRBJ2-7 and V is TRBV6-1, with D unresolved. Sequencing used cultured PBMCs, obtained from culture after CMV antigen stimulation. CDR3 sequence (DNA): TGTGCCAGCAGTGAATGGAGTTCCCCACCCTACGAGCAGTACGTC. Translated: CASSEWSSPPYEQYV.